The sequence of this TCR beta chain was determined in a study of shared clonotypes between healthy human individuals. On the study more broadly: The plates for each donor numbered three CD4 naive, three CD4 memory, two CD8 naive and one CD8 memory.

The length of the CDR3 is 14 residues. V shed 6 bases and J 4 bases; nucleotides not matched to a gene: 10. Per the germline V gene, CDR1 is SQVTM and CDR2 is ANQGSEA. Execution of the assay was at deep level. Measured with immunoSEQ multiplex PCR; TCRdb has only the in-frame clones, and not every one. The table lists 1.6 million or so clones, roughly 96% of them singletons, with about 1.2% in the top ten. Every donor, a Caucasian adult, lived in Nashville, Tennessee. Material for sequencing was naive CD4+ T cells sorted from blood. Documented subset: CD45RA+ positively selected. The V and J genes are TRBV29-1 and TRBJ2-3; 7 bases align to TRBD2. This clonotype originated in a man aged 25 to 45 in good health. This CDR3 reads CSVVGRDRPDTQYF. CDR3 bases: TGCAGCGTGGTGGGGAGGGATCGTCCAGATACGCAGTATTTT.